This T cell receptor (beta chain) was identified during a study of blood T cells in healthy people across ages. Study in general: When template switching was applied, about one barcoded beta molecule was captured per two T cells.

The donors, healthy Caucasians from Russia, were aged roughly 6 to 90. Approximately 10 milliliters was the volume of peripheral blood drawn from each donor. A second PCR of about 6 to 12 cycles used a sample-barcoded 5' primer and a J-beta primer mix. A single record per CDR3 protein comes from TCRdb applying MiXCR to the 5' RACE reads. The data hold a few hundred thousand distinct CDR3 sequences, with about 25% observed a single time. Germline V gene data show CDR1 as MNHEY and CDR2 as SVGAGI. The CDR3 covers 14 residues. V was clipped by 6 bases and J by 2 bases, with 12 bases between them. Study observations and caveats: Donor CMV status was unknown, possibly confounding expanded clonotype changes.

As concerns this clonotype: Its antigen remains unknown.

The chain links TRBV6-5 to TRBJ2-3; D may be TRBD2 (6 bases). Sample: blood. The receptor's source is a woman in her 70s in good health. CDR3 sequence reads: CASRQGLLTDTQYF. The CDR3, as DNA: TGTGCCAGCAGGCAGGGACTCCTCACAGATACGCAGTATTTT.